The text below deals with one T cell receptor beta chain. Its antigen is unknown. Base qualities are not at hand, and no much larger clone is one base apart. For repertoire sequencing, the TCR beta CDR3 regions were amplified from RNA transcripts. The first round was an RT-PCR using HTBI primers with the Qiagen OneStep RT-PCR kit, and this first round was followed by a second-round multiplex PCR, then size selection and purification. Libraries were sequenced on an Illumina HiSeq2000 using paired-end 100 bp reads. The authors' analysis ran thus. SOAPnuke was used to process the reads, throwing out any read that had adapters, had uncalled bases, had a mean Phred below 15, or lacked an exact constant-primer or identifier match. COPE v1.2.5 was used to merge the high-quality paired reads. Each unique nucleotide sequence was treated as a clonotype, and MiTCR v1.1 was used to align the clonotypes to the IMGT TRB V, D and J references. The analysis was limited to V-J combinations with a frequency above 0.0001, which together covered just over 98% of the repertoires. A TCR clonal expansion and chaos score per V-J combination was defined as the ratio of F50 clonal expansion to chaos observed in the TCRdist matrix. Welch's t-statistics and random forest were used to reduce the features to around 13 V-J combinations, which were then used as input to a naive Bayes classifier. The Morisita-Horn index was used to measure how similar the thyroid and blood repertoires were. TCRdb reprocessing: public reads trimmed at Q25 with fastp, clones called with MiXCR, in-frame beta chains kept. CDR3 protein sequences are deduplicated, and each keeps its most common genes and DNA. The V and J calls come from TCRdb's annotation, not from the publication. In this sample the table shows 900,000 to 1,200,000 distinct CDR3 sequences, 35% to 40% of which occur a single time. The leading ten clones occupy around 10% of the sample.

This specimen comes from a study of Graves' ophthalmopathy and Graves' hyperthyroidism (dated by TCRdb to 2016 to 2019). Regarding the research as a whole: A patient counted as having stable hyperthyroidism if there was no progression to ophthalmopathy within 18 months of follow-up. To tell Graves' ophthalmopathy apart from Graves' hyperthyroidism, and to predict which patients would progress to ophthalmopathy, the study relied on TCR beta repertoire signatures. In total, under 150 blood samples were TCR-sequenced: around 42 ophthalmopathy, about 75 hyperthyroidism and some 17 hyperthyroidism-to-ophthalmopathy patients. To explore V-J signatures that separate ophthalmopathy from hyperthyroidism, a discovery set of approximately 100 patients was enrolled, consisting of about 45 with ophthalmopathy and under 65 with stable hyperthyroidism. For independent validation, a separate cohort was made up of 18 hyperthyroidism patients plus 17 patients who later progressed from hyperthyroidism to ophthalmopathy. T-cell repertoires of thyroid tissue and blood were compared in about 6 hyperthyroidism patients. Following sampling, methimazole starting at 30 mg daily was administered to hyperthyroidism patients, and high-dose intravenous methylprednisolone was administered to ophthalmopathy patients. General findings and caveats noted by the study authors: In validation, the model predicted ophthalmopathy progression with about 64% sensitivity and 72.22% specificity; eleven to twelve predicted patients were CT-confirmed with GO in a median of about 6.2 months. Among expanded thyroid clonotypes with frequency above 0.001, most also showed up in blood, which suggests that blood repertoires may reflect the thyroid immune response. Ophthalmopathy was separated from stable hyperthyroidism by the 13-signature model with about 90% sensitivity and 81.08% specificity in cross-validation and with 80%/75% in the test set. Sample size was not statistically predetermined, and group allocation was not concealed from the investigators.

Hyperthyroidism patients were newly diagnosed, with disease duration under 2 months, and aged 18 to 65 years. Patients were excluded if they had other autoimmune diseases, uncontrolled infections, pregnancy or lactation. Diagnosis relied on clinical symptoms, serum thyroxine, TRAb, thyroid ultrasound and orbital computed tomography. Total RNA was extracted with Trizol reagent and quality-checked on an Agilent 2100 Bioanalyzer. The CDR3 starts with the cysteine, ends with the phenylalanine, and has 16 residues. The read is trimmed to its CDR3 DNA, 48 bases read in frame from base 1. Germline trimming: 6 bases from V, 7 bases from J; junction bases outside gene matches: 17. The germline V gene sets CDR1 to KGHSH and CDR2 to LQKENI.

Sequenced material: peripheral blood or thyroid tissue (not recorded which). The chain is made from TRBV18 and TRBJ1-2, with 7 middle bases fitting TRBD1. This receptor was taken from an adult man with Graves' hyperthyroidism. The sequence in DNA is TGTGCCAGCTCCCTACAGGAGGGGGACAGAGGGAGTGGCTACACCTTC. Protein translation: CASSLQEGDRGSGYTF.